The 6 T cell receptor beta chains in this list originate from one sample, sequenced in a study of blood T cell repertoires in COVID-19. Profiling relied on immunoSEQ multiplex PCR, and the TCRdb table lists in-frame clones only, not all of them. In the table there are roughly 250,000 clones, over 80% of which are singletons. The sample taken for sequencing was PBMCs or T cells enriched from blood (not recorded which). These TCRs come from a human donor in a cohort exposed to, infected with or recovered from COVID-19 (not recorded which). The donor label of this sample is uncertain.

The chain links TRBV27 to TRBJ1-5; 10 positions match TRBD1. Germline V gene lookup returns CDR1 MNHEY and CDR2 SMNVEV (reference sequence). CDR3 length equals 15 residues. After removal of 0 bases from V and 6 bases from J, the junction contained 2 bases not matched to a gene. Written as DNA, the CDR3 is TGTGCCAGCAGTTTATCGGGGACAGGGGCTCAGCCCCAGCATTTT. This gives the protein CASSLSGTGAQPQHF.

The chain employs TRBV3-1 (or the pseudogene TRBV3-2) and TRBJ2-2, with TRBD2 as a possible D gene (5 bases). Trimming removed 4 bases at V and 4 bases at J, with 10 bases between. Germline V gives CDR1 LGHDT, CDR2 YNNKEL (reference sequence). This CDR3 spans 14 amino acids. The CDR3 DNA is TGTGCCAGCAGCCGGGCGGGTTTCACCGGGGAGCTGTTTTTT. Translated: CASSRAGFTGELFF.

This chain connects TRBV15 to TRBJ1-3; D unresolved. Germline CDR1 and CDR2: LNHNV and YYDKDF (reference sequence). The V end lost 6 bases, the J end lost 4 bases, and 16 bases lay between the germline ends. The CDR3 runs to 15 residues. The CDR3 DNA reads as TGTGCCACCAGGCGAAATTTCCTGCTAGGAAACACCATATATTTT. Its translation is CATRRNFLLGNTIYF.

The CDR3 nucleotides are TGTGCCAGCAGCCCCTACGGGGGGGGCCACGAAGAGACCCAGTACTTC. It is translated as CASSPYGGGHEETQYF. The rearrangement links TRBV3-1 (or the pseudogene TRBV3-2) to TRBJ2-5; 8 bases align to TRBD2. The CDR3 covers 16 residues. Germline V gene data show CDR1 as LGHDT and CDR2 as YNNKEL (reference sequence). Germline trimming cut 4 bases from V and 3 bases from J; bases unmatched to any gene: 10.

Comments on this clone: Other nucleotide sequences from this sample produce the same CDR3. The chain uses TRBV19 and TRBJ1-1; maybe TRBD1 (6 bases). There are 13 residues in the CDR3. Germline lookup yields CDR1 LNHDA and CDR2 SQIVND (reference sequence). Trimming shortened V by 5 bases and J by 1 base, and 8 bases separated the two germline ends. CDR3 DNA: TGTGCCAGTAGTCGACAGGCGAACACTGAAGCTTTCTTT. Protein product: CASSRQANTEAFF. The whole variable domain, remainder taken from reference TRBV19 and TRBJ1-1, is DGGITQSPKYLFRKEGQNVTLSCEQNLNHDAMYWYRQDPGQGLRLIYYSQIVNDFQKGDIAEGYSVSREKKESFPLTVTSAQKNPTAFYLCASSRQANTEAFFGQGTRLTVV.

The chain joins TRBV27 to TRBJ2-1, with TRBD2 matching 11 bases. CDR3 length: 13 amino acids. In germline, CDR1 is MNHEY, CDR2 SMNVEV (reference sequence). Unmatched junction bases numbered 0, after V lost 10 bases and J lost 1 base. CDR3 nucleotide sequence: TGTGCCATAGCGGGGGGGTCCTACAATGAGCAGTTCTTC. It translates to CAIAGGSYNEQFF.